The present T cell receptor beta chain was sequenced within a study of T-cell memory formation after mild COVID-19. General study points: A balance of CD4 and CD8 characterized clones contracting day 15 to 85, whereas later expanders leaned CD4+. Certain responding clones were present in pre-infection memory, suggesting participation of cross-reactive memory.

TCRdb passed the 5' RACE reads through MiXCR, listing each CDR3 protein once. Here the sample spans around 390,000 distinct CDR3 sequences, approximately 16% being singletons. This CDR3 comprises 17 residues. V gave up 2 bases and J gave up 0 bases; unmatched junction bases: 8. Germline-derived CDR1 and CDR2 are WSHSY and SAAADI. Ten or more counts support this clonotype. What it recognizes is unknown. The sample was PBMCs or a T cell subset sorted from them (not recorded which). The chain combines TRBV10-2 with TRBJ2-3, with TRBD2 matching over 7 bases. This sequence was found in a man aged 18 to 30 who had mild COVID-19 (a few samples of this study predate the infection). Cell type and time point are not known. Here the CDR3 DNA reads TGCGCCAGCAGTGAGAGGTATACGGGGGGAAGCACAGATACGCAGTATTTT. It translates to CASSERYTGGSTDTQYF.